This entry describes one T cell receptor beta chain. Its antigen is still unknown. The data belong to a study of long-term antiretroviral therapy in people with HIV. Study overall: Samples collected earliest predate the 2015 immediate-ART recommendation by about a decade.

An immunoSEQ assay, version v3.0, was performed at survey level. Sequencing used immunoSEQ multiplex PCR; TCRdb keeps in-frame clones, though not all of them. The repertoire has approximately 36,000 clones, roughly four fifths of them found once; the top ten carry around 6.5%. Participants with HIV, all of them, were treated in the United States. Trimming took off 7 bases at V and 5 bases at J, with 12 bases between the two ends. In germline, CDR1 is LNHDA, CDR2 SQIVND (reference sequence). CDR3 length: 13 amino acids. Regarding the study as a whole: Compared with controls, HIV repertoires showed narrower CDR3 length ranges.

The source was unsorted PBMCs, collected 0.6 years after starting antiretroviral therapy. The receptor was isolated from a young man with HIV. The chain uses TRBV19 and TRBJ1-5, with no clear D. The CDR3 loop is CASTPRWDQPQHF. DNA for the CDR3: TGTGCCAGTACCCCTAGGTGGGATCAGCCCCAGCATTTT.